This is a list of T cell receptor beta chains from one sample in a study of cytomegalovirus exposure and HLA in healthy donors. Only in-frame clones appear in the TCRdb table, and some are missing; sequencing was by immunoSEQ multiplex PCR. Among some 120,000 clones, over 9.5% were seen once, and the ten largest hold 3.5% to 5%. The sequenced material came from PBMCs. The source of these receptors is a woman aged 18 to 35 in good health and CMV-seropositive. Each CDR3 is given with its conserved first and last residue. D genes are given only for firm matches. Clone size is given for some rows only: seen once, a few or many times, or a class if the clone is expanded.

d_call clone_size j_call v_call cdr3_aa cdr3_nt
TRBD1 - TRBJ1-2 TRBV7-9 CASSSMGQGAGYTF TGTGCCAGCAGCTCAATGGGACAGGGGGCGGGCTACACCTTC
- few TRBJ2-1 TRBV7-9 CASSSSLRDSYNEQFF TGTGCCAGCAGTTCGTCCTTGCGGGACAGCTACAATGAGCAGTTCTTC
- few TRBJ2-3 TRBV6-1 CASRRGTSTDTQYF TGTGCCAGCAGACGGGGTACTAGCACAGATACGCAGTATTTT
TRBD1 few TRBJ1-5 TRBV30 CAWGGQGWPQHF TGTGCCTGGGGGGGACAGGGCTGGCCCCAGCATTTT
- once TRBJ2-3 TRBV28 CASIEGGGADTQYF TGTGCCAGCATCGAGGGAGGGGGGGCAGATACGCAGTATTTT
- - TRBJ2-3 TRBV27 CASSTPPPRGDTQYF TGTGCCAGCAGTACCCCGCCCCCGCGGGGAGATACGCAGTATTTT
TRBD1 few TRBJ2-3 TRBV2 CASSLTGGFVTDTQYF TGTGCCAGCAGTCTTACAGGGGGCTTTGTGACAGATACGCAGTATTTT
TRBD1 many TRBJ1-1 TRBV7-2 CASSSRTGVAEAFF TGTGCCAGCAGCTCCCGGACAGGAGTGGCTGAAGCTTTCTTT
- - TRBJ1-2 TRBV5-6 CASSLGPTNYGYTF TGTGCCAGCAGCTTGGGGCCGACTAACTATGGCTACACCTTC
- - TRBJ1-3 TRBV5-6 CASSLLQALYSGNAIYF TGTGCCAGCAGCTTGTTACAGGCCCTCTACTCTGGAAACGCCATATATTTT
TRBD1 few TRBJ2-2 TRBV19 CASTKGAGDTGELFF TGTGCCAGTACGAAGGGGGCCGGTGACACCGGGGAGCTGTTTTTT
- few TRBJ2-3 TRBV5-1 CASSLAPGSTDTQYF TGCGCCAGCAGCTTGGCTCCAGGGAGCACAGATACGCAGTATTTT
TRBD2 - TRBJ2-3 TRBV9 CASRRGLAGTDTQYF TGTGCCAGCAGAAGAGGACTAGCGGGAACAGATACGCAGTATTTT
- few TRBJ1-4 TRBV5-1 CASSPTTASNEKLFF TGCGCCAGCAGCCCTACGACAGCCTCCAATGAAAAACTGTTTTTT
- - TRBJ2-7 TRBV5-5 CASSLVTTYEQYF TGTGCCAGCAGCTTGGTCACCACTTACGAGCAGTACTTC
TRBD1 - TRBJ2-5 TRBV11-2 CASSLPTGGGETQYF TGTGCCAGCAGCTTACCGACAGGGGGCGGAGAGACCCAGTACTTC
TRBD1 - TRBJ1-5 TRBV30 CAWSWDRVDQPQHF TGTGCCTGGAGTTGGGACAGGGTGGATCAGCCCCAGCATTTT
- few TRBJ2-2 TRBV9 CASSDQGWSTGELFF TGTGCCAGCAGCGACCAGGGATGGAGCACCGGGGAGCTGTTTTTT
TRBD1 few TRBJ1-2 TRBV6-1 CASSVGRGPPGYTF TGTGCCAGCAGTGTCGGCAGGGGGCCTCCGGGCTACACCTTC
TRBD1 - TRBJ2-1 TRBV13 CASSLGQGAILEQFF TGTGCCAGCAGCTTAGGACAGGGGGCTATACTTGAGCAGTTCTTC
TRBD2 - TRBJ2-3 TRBV5-6 CASSSALAGGITDTQYF TGTGCCAGCAGCTCGGCTCTAGCGGGAGGGATCACAGATACGCAGTATTTT
TRBD1 - TRBJ2-2 TRBV5-1 CASRDRSGSGELFF TGCGCCAGCAGGGACAGGAGTGGGTCCGGGGAGCTGTTTTTT
- - TRBJ2-1 TRBV7-9 CASSSPSGLKQFF TGTGCCAGCAGCTCCCCATCGGGTCTAAAGCAGTTCTTC
- once TRBJ1-1 TRBV6-6 CARSKYNEAFF TGTGCCAGAAGTAAATACAATGAAGCTTTCTTT
- - TRBJ1-1 TRBV11-3 CASSLDSGLMNTEAFF TGTGCCAGCAGCTTAGACTCGGGACTGATGAACACTGAAGCTTTCTTT
- - TRBJ1-1 TRBV6-1 CASSLPLGTEAFF TGTGCCAGCAGTCTACCCCTTGGCACTGAAGCTTTCTTT
TRBD1 - TRBJ2-3 TRBV29-1 CGVGGQITDTQYF TGCGGCGTTGGGGGACAGATTACAGATACGCAGTATTTT
- few TRBJ2-5 TRBV18 CASSAISVGETQYF TGTGCCAGCTCAGCAATTTCGGTCGGGGAGACCCAGTACTTC
TRBD2 few TRBJ2-6 TRBV6-1 CASGGEDSGANVLTF TGTGCCAGCGGGGGGGAGGACTCTGGGGCCAACGTCCTGACTTTC
TRBD1 few TRBJ1-2 TRBV19 CASSRETGGGYTF TGTGCCAGTAGTAGAGAAACAGGGGGTGGCTACACCTTC
TRBD1 - TRBJ1-5 TRBV7-8 CASSPFQGAQPQHF TGTGCCAGCAGCCCTTTCCAGGGGGCTCAGCCCCAGCATTTT